What follows are 9 T cell receptor beta chains derived from one specimen sequenced in a study of T cell repertoires in cytomegalovirus infection. TCRdb reprocessed the reads with MiXCR, giving one entry per CDR3 protein. This sample has 20,000 or so distinct CDR3 sequences, with roughly 20% found just once. These receptors' targets are unknown. The sample was CD8+ T cells from cultured PBMCs, taken from culture after CMV antigen stimulation. These receptors originate from a human donor in good health (CMV status not recorded). Some clones in this sample may be carry-over from other donors' samples.

Only a few counts were recorded for this clonotype. V gene TRBV7-6 combines with J gene TRBJ2-2; no definite D call. The CDR3 covers 11 residues. V was trimmed by 4 bases and J by 9 bases, leaving 6 bases between them. Germline loops: CDR1 SGHVS, CDR2 FNYEAQ. DNA for the CDR3: TGTGCCAGCAGCTCAGAGAGGGAGCTGTTTTTT. It codes for CASSSERELFF.

This clonotype appeared many times. V usage is TRBV7-2 and J usage is TRBJ1-1; D perhaps matches TRBD1 (5 bases). Germline lookup yields CDR1 SGHTA and CDR2 FQGNSA. V gave up 5 bases and J gave up 10 bases, with 17 bases separating them. CDR3 length equals 13 residues. The CDR3 sequence is CASSGRDQLPAFF. The CDR3 DNA is TGTGCCAGCAGCGGCCGGGACCAACTTCCAGCTTTCTTT.

For this clonotype: One end of the junction is discordant with germline, which a read error may explain. This chain links TRBV5-1 with TRBJ2-1; D unclear. This CDR3 is 14 amino acids long. The germline gives CDR1 SGHRS, CDR2 YFSETQ. CDR3 protein: CTSTNSGSYNEQFF. The CDR3 nucleotides read TGCACCAGCACCAACAGTGGCTCCTACAATGAGCAGTTCTTC.

This clonotype was detected ten times or more. CDR3 loop: CASQDFYNEQFF. CDR3 nucleotides: TGTGCCAGCCAGGATTTCTACAATGAGCAGTTCTTC. The J gene is TRBJ2-1, the V gene TRBV5-6, with D unclear. Trimming cost V 7 bases and J 3 bases, with 8 bases left between them. The CDR3 length is 12 residues. CDR1 and CDR2 (germline): SGHDT, YYEEEE.

The table lists this clonotype with a few counts. This rearrangement joins TRBV5-6 to TRBJ2-5; 7 bases line up with TRBD1. CDR1 and CDR2 (germline): SGHDT, YYEEEE. The J segment lost 4 bases and the V segment lost 4 bases, leaving 13 bases of the junction unmatched. The CDR3 loop spans 16 amino acids. CDR3 DNA: TGTGCCAGCAGCCCCCTTAGGGACAGCTCAGTAGAGACCCAGTACTTC. Translated: CASSPLRDSSVETQYF.

V and J are TRBV6-2 or TRBV6-3 and TRBJ2-5; TRBD2 agrees at 8 bases. CDR1 is MNHEY and CDR2 is SVGEGT in the germline V gene. CDR3 length: 15 residues. Germline trimming cut 3 bases from V and 5 bases from J; bases unmatched to any gene: 8. Here the CDR3 reads CASSYVAGTAETQYF. The CDR3 region has the DNA TGTGCCAGCAGTTATGTAGCGGGGACTGCGGAGACCCAGTACTTC.

This clonotype was seen many times. J is TRBJ1-1 and V is TRBV6-2 or TRBV6-3, with 7 bases aligning to TRBD1. Germline loops: CDR1 MNHEY, CDR2 SVGEGT. V lost 6 bases to trimming and J lost 2 bases; unmatched junction nucleotides: 9. The CDR3 totals 15 residues. The CDR3 coding sequence is TGTGCCAGCAGGAAACCGGGACAGATAAACACTGAAGCTTTCTTT. Translated, it gives CASRKPGQINTEAFF.

This rearrangement joins TRBV5-5 to TRBJ2-1; no clear D gene. The length of the CDR3 is 11 residues. V lost 3 bases, J lost 8 bases, and 6 bases lay in between. Germline V gene data show CDR1 as SGHKS and CDR2 as YYEKEE (reference sequence). The CDR3 DNA is TGTGCCAGCAGCTCCTTTCATGAGCAGTTCTTC. Translated, it gives CASSSFHEQFF.

V usage is TRBV20-1 and J usage is TRBJ2-1; 7 bases are a match to TRBD1. This CDR3 has 16 residues. Trimming took 0 bases from V and 2 from J; bases not matched to a gene: 7. CDR1 and CDR2 from the germline V gene are DFQATT and SNEGSKA (reference sequence). The DNA of the CDR3 is TGCAGTGCTAGAGATAAGACAGGGAAAACCTACAATGAGCAGTTCTTC. Residues: CSARDKTGKTYNEQFF.